The entry below gives a single T cell receptor (beta chain) sequence along with its context. The antigen is unknown. The data were obtained in a study of graft-versus-host responses after intestinal transplantation. TCRdb keeps only in-frame clones here, not all; method: immunoSEQ multiplex PCR. The sample comprises about 92,000 clones, around 83% of which are singletons, and about a sixth rests with the top ten. The sequencing used unstimulated CD8+ T cells sorted from spleen or lymph node cells, collected before intestinal transplant. The receptor comes from a human donor who received an intestinal transplant.

CDR3 bases: TGTGCCAGCAGTTTTTCCGGAAACACTGAAGCTTTCTTT. It translates to CASSFSGNTEAFF. This sequence joins TRBV27 and TRBJ1-1; unclear D gene. V lost 3 bases and J lost 2, with 7 bases in between. Germline assignment: CDR1 MNHEY and CDR2 SMNVEV (reference sequence). There are 13 residues in the CDR3.